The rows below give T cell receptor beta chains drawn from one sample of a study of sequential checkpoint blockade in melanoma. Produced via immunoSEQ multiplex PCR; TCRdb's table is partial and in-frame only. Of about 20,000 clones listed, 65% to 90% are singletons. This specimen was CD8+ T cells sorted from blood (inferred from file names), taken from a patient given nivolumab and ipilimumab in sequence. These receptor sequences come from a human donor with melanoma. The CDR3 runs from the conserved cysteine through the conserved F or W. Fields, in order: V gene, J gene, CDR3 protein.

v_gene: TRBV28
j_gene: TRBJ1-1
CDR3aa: CASGLRVNTEAFF

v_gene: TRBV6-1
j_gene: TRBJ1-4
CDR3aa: CASSEVGHDRNEKLFF

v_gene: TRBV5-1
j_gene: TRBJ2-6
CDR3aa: CASSYRDYGSGANVLTF

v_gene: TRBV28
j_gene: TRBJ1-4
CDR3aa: CASRRDRTNEKLFF

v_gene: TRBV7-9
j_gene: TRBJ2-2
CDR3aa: CASSSTSQQAGELFF

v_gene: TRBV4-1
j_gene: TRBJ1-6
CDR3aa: CASSQDGEGGGSPLHF

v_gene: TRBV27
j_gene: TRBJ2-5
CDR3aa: CASSSRETQETQYF

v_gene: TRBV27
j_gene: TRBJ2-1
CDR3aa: CASSLWGGLYNEQFF

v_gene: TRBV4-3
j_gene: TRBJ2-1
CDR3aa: CASSQGLAGHNEQFF

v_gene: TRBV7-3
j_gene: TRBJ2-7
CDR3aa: CASSHYPLGQGFNEQYF

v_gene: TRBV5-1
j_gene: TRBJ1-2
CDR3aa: CASSAVIRDSGNYGYTF

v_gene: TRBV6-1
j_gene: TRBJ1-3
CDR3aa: CASRPDLFAGNTIYF

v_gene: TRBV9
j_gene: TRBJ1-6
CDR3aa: CASSARTGTPLHF

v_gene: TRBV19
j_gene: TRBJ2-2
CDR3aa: CASAAGGPGELFF

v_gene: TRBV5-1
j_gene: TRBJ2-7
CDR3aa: CASSLAAMPDSSYGQYF

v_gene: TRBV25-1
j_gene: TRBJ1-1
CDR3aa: CASSARPGQLGEAFF

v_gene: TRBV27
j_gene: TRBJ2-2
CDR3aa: CASSSVSSGNTGELFF

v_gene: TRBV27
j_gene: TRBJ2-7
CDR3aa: CASRGGNSYEQYF

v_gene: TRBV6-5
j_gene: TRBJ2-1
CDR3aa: CASSRLAGGYNEQFF

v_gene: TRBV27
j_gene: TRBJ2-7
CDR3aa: CASSLSIQAGDSYEQYF

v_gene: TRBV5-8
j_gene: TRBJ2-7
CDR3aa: CASSLGGYGGEQYF

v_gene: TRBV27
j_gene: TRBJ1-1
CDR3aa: CASSLRYRRNTEAFF

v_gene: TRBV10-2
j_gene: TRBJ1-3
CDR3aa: CASSESLAGGRNTIYF

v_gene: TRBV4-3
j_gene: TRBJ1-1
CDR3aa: CASSQDRGPNTEAFF

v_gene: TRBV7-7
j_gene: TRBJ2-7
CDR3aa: CASSLGTGASYEQYF

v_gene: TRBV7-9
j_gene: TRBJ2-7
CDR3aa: CASSLANSYEQYF

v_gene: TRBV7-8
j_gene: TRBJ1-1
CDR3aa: CASSATGNTEAFF

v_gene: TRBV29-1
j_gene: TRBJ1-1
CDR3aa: CSVEHRGMNTEAFF

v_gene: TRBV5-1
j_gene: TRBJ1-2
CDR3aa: CASSLEGQGSDGYTF

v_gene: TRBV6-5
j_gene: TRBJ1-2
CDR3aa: CASLGPKRGYTF

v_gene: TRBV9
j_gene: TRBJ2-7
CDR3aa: CASSRGQGWEQYF

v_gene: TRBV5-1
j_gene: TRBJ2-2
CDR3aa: CASSFAGTSDGELFF

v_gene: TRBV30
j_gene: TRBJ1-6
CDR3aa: CAWDTLRTYNSPLHF

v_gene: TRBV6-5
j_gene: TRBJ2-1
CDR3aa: CASSYSTIGGYNEQFF

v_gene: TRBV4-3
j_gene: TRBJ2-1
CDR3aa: CASSQVSPSGGGYNEQFF

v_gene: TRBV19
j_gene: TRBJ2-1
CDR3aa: CASGVVGQVALNEQFF

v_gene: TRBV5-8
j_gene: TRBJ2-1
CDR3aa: CASSQDEGQGDREQFF

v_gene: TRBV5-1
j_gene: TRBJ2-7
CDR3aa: CASSLAQGAYEQYF

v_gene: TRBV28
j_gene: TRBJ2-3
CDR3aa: CASSRFYSIEVRTDTQYF

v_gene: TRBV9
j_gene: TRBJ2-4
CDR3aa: CASSVGDSRDIQYF

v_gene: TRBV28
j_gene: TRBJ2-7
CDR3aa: CASSFPRVAYEQYF

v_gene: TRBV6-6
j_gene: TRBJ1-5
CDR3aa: CASSYSSGDQPQHF

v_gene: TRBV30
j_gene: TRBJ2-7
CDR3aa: CAWKRYSIYEQYF

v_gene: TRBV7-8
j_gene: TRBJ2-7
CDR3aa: CASSPSGVNYEQYF

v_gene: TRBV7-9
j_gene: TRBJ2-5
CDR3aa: CASSSTWEQGGETQYF

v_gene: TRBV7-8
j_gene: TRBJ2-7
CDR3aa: CASSRANGRSYEQYF

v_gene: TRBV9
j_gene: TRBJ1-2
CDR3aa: CASSVDRGYGYTF

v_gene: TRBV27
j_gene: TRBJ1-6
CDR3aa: CASSLFGGWSYNSPLHF

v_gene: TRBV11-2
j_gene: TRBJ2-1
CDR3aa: CASSLAWDRWGDEQFF

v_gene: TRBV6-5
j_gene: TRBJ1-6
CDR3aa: CASSAAGVNSPLHF

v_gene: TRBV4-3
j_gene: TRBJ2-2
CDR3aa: CASSQGSGAATGELFF

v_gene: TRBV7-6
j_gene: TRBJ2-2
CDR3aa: CASSRDRNTGELFF

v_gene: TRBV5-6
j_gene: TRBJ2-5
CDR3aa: CASSSALAGGRETQYF

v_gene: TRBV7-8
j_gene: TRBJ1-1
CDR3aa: CASSLIDGGQGWARHTEAFF